Detailed here is one TCR beta chain. What it binds is not known. V was cut by 0 bases and J by 4 bases, with 11 bases left in between. The V gene's germline CDR1 is SGHDN and CDR2 FVKESK. This CDR3 has 15 amino acids. This record belongs to a study of shared clonotypes between healthy human individuals. Whole-study findings and limits: Few donors limited the genetic and exposure-history diversity represented. As a rule, naive subsets had a larger estimated richness than memory subsets.

The method was immunoSEQ multiplex PCR; TCRdb's version includes in-frame clones alone and lacks a portion of them. The sample lists around 1.1 million clones, 60% to 85% occurring once. Sequencing input: memory CD4+ T cells from PBMCs. The subset is: CD45RA-negative fraction. The TCR originated in a man aged 18-30 years in good health. Some clones in this sample may be carry-over from other donors' samples. This chain uses TRBV14 with TRBJ2-3; D ambiguous. Written as DNA, the CDR3 is TGTGCCAGCAGCCAAGAATTGGGGTTCCCAGATACGCAGTATTTT. It translates to CASSQELGFPDTQYF.